The 30 T cell receptor beta chains in this list originate from one sample, sequenced in a study of blood T cell repertoires in COVID-19. Assay: immunoSEQ multiplex PCR; the TCRdb copy retains only in-frame clones and omits some. The table lists 250,000 to 300,000 clones, about 86% of them singletons. The sample consisted of PBMCs or T cells enriched from blood (not recorded which). The source is a man under 40 with acute COVID-19.

The V call is TRBV9, the J call TRBJ2-1; no definite D call. Per germline, CDR1 SGDLS and CDR2 YYNGEE. The CDR3 consists of 15 residues. V shed 0 bases and J shed 2 bases, with 9 bases lying between them. CDR3 protein: CASSVGQVTYNEQFF. Here the CDR3 DNA reads TGTGCCAGCAGCGTAGGGCAGGTGACCTACAATGAGCAGTTCTTC. The entire variable domain, with the rest obtained from reference TRBV9 and TRBJ2-1, is as follows: DSGVTQTPKHLITATGQRVTLRCSPRSGDLSVYWYQQSLDQGLQFLIQYYNGEERAKGNILERFSAQQFPDLHSELNLSSLELGDSALYFCASSVGQVTYNEQFFGPGTRLTVL.

This clone was detected only once. The chain carries TRBV27 and TRBJ1-2; D is possibly TRBD1 (6 bases). The CDR3 has 16 residues. Germline V gives CDR1 MNHEY, CDR2 SMNVEV (reference sequence). The ends were cut back, 2 bases at V and 8 bases at J, with 21 bases in the middle. The CDR3 sequence is CASSLTGLEGVEGYTF. The CDR3 DNA reads TGTGCCAGCAGTTTAACCGGGCTAGAGGGGGTTGAGGGCTACACCTTC.

The CDR3 sequence is CASSSQGAQTYGYTF. The CDR3 bases are TGTGCCAGCAGTTCACAGGGGGCGCAGACGTATGGCTACACCTTC. This chain connects TRBV27 to TRBJ1-2; TRBD1 agrees at 9 bases. Germline values: CDR1 MNHEY, CDR2 SMNVEV (reference sequence). With 4 bases clipped from V and 5 bases from J, the junction kept 8 bases outside the gene matches. CDR3 length equals 15 residues.

As regards this clone: Relative to the germline gene, one junction end is altered; a read error may explain this. V usage is TRBV5-1 and J usage is TRBJ1-1; possibly TRBD1 for D (5 bases). The CDR3 length is 14 residues. Germline assignment: CDR1 SGHRS and CDR2 YFSETQ. CDR3 protein: CASSLQGSNTEAFF. In DNA form, the CDR3 reads TGTGCCAGCAGCTTGCAGGGTTCGAACACTGAAGCTTTCTTT.

This chain connects TRBV28 to TRBJ1-4; D gene unclear. CDR1 is MDHEN and CDR2 is SYDVKM in the germline V gene. V lost 6 bases and J 8 bases, leaving 13 bases between the germline ends. The CDR3 sequence is 13 residues long. DNA of the CDR3: TGTGCCAGCAGGAGAGGGCCCGAAGAAAAACTGTTTTTT. As protein: CASRRGPEEKLFF.

V is TRBV4-1 and J is TRBJ2-3, with D possibly matching TRBD2 (6 bases). In germline, CDR1 is MGHRA, CDR2 YSYEKL. CDR3 size: 16 residues. The V end lost 1 base, the J end lost 1 base, and 12 bases lay between the germline ends. For the CDR3, the DNA is TGCGCCAGCAGCCAAGGTGGAGGCGGGGGCACAGATACGCAGTATTTT. It codes for CASSQGGGGGTDTQYF.

CDR3 sequence reads: CASSLAGSGQPQHF. In DNA, the CDR3 is TGTGCCAGCAGCTTAGCTGGTTCGGGTCAGCCCCAGCATTTT. This chain joins TRBV7-2 and TRBJ1-5; D is uncertain. Looked up from germline, CDR1 is SGHTA and CDR2 is FQGNSA. The CDR3 covers 14 residues. Trimming stripped 0 bases from V and 6 bases from J, with 9 bases between.

The J gene is TRBJ1-2, the V gene TRBV23-1; D remains ambiguous. TRBV23-1 is an open reading frame, and its role is uncertain. The CDR3 runs 14 residues. The V gene lost 5 bases and the J gene lost 6 bases, with 16 bases spanning the gap. The DNA for the CDR3 is TGCGCCAGCAGTAGGTCCCCTTACGAGGATGGCTACACCTTC. The encoded protein is CASSRSPYEDGYTF.

The rearrangement joins TRBV28 to TRBJ1-6; TRBD1 matches at 7 bases. The CDR3 runs 14 residues. Germline V gene sequence: CDR1 MDHEN, CDR2 SYDVKM. With V trimmed by 7 bases and J by 7 bases, 7 bases remained unmatched. The CDR3 coding sequence is TGTGCCAGCAAAAATCCAGGGGGGAATTCACCCCTCCACTTT. Amino acids: CASKNPGGNSPLHF.

The CDR3 coding sequence is TGTGCCAGCAGTTTAGGGAGAACCCAAAGCTCCTACGAGCAGTACGTC. Its translation is CASSLGRTQSSYEQYV. The gene calls are TRBV28 and TRBJ2-7; maybe TRBD2 (5 bases). In germline, CDR1 is MDHEN, CDR2 SYDVKM. V was cut by 2 bases and J by 0 bases, with 14 bases left in between. The CDR3 has 16 amino acids.

The chain combines TRBV5-1 with TRBJ1-1; D is uncertain. V shed 2 bases and J shed 1 base, with 12 bases lying between them. The CDR3 contains 15 residues. In germline, CDR1 is SGHRS, CDR2 YFSETQ. CDR3 in DNA: TGCGCCAGCAGCTTCGGACTGGCGTCGAACACTGAAGCTTTCTTT. This codes for CASSFGLASNTEAFF.

This clone came up once. The chain links TRBV4-2 to TRBJ1-4; D uncertain. The CDR3 is 15 amino acids. Germline CDR1 reads LGHNA; CDR2 reads YNFKEQ. Between the trimmed V and J ends, which lost 2 bases and 5 bases, there was a span of 12 bases. The CDR3 DNA sequence: TGTGCCAGCAGCCAACCGTCCGGAGGGAATGAAAAACTGTTTTTT. Encoded protein: CASSQPSGGNEKLFF.

V is TRBV28 and J is TRBJ2-4, with D possibly TRBD1 on 5 matching bases. The CDR3 loop spans 15 amino acids. V shed 4 bases and J shed 0 bases, with 10 bases lying between them. Germline CDR1 reads MDHEN; CDR2 reads SYDVKM. In DNA, the CDR3 is TGTGCCAGCAGTTCTATAGGGGTAGCCAAAAACATTCAGTACTTC. This codes for CASSSIGVAKNIQYF.

The rearrangement joins TRBV19 to TRBJ1-1; TRBD1 is a possible D gene (5 bases). The CDR3 runs 15 residues. V shed 6 bases and J shed 4 bases, with 18 bases lying between them. Germline CDR1 is LNHDA and CDR2 is SQIVND (reference sequence). DNA of the CDR3: TGTGCCAGTAGATTGGGGGGTCCTAGTAGCACTGAAGCTTTCTTT. Its protein product is CASRLGGPSSTEAFF.

J is TRBJ2-7 and V is TRBV5-4; TRBD2 agrees at 9 bases. The J segment lost 3 bases and the V segment lost 0 bases, leaving 4 bases of the junction unmatched. From germline, CDR1 is SGHNT and CDR2 YYREEE (reference sequence). This CDR3 is built from 15 residues. In DNA, the CDR3 is TGTGCCAGCAGCTTGGGGACTAGCGAACTCTACGAGCAGTACGTC. It yields the protein CASSLGTSELYEQYV.

Comments on this clone: Compared with germline, one end of the junction differs, possibly owing to a read error. The rearrangement joins TRBV5-1 to TRBJ1-1; a possible D gene is TRBD1 (5 bases). Germline values: CDR1 SGHRS, CDR2 YFSETQ. This CDR3 is built from 14 residues. DNA for the CDR3: TGTGCCAGCAGTCACGGGACTCAGGGAGTGGGAGCTTTCTTT. It encodes CASSHGTQGVGAFF.

The chain employs TRBV19 and TRBJ2-3, with 10 positions matching TRBD1. V shed 8 bases and J 5 bases; nucleotides not matched to a gene: 10. CDR3 length: 15 amino acids. The germline gives CDR1 LNHDA, CDR2 SQIVND (reference sequence). Here the CDR3 DNA reads TGTGCCAGTCGAGGGACAGGGGACCCTATAGATACGCAGTATTTT. This translates into CASRGTGDPIDTQYF.

This chain joins TRBV19 and TRBJ2-1; maybe TRBD2 (5 bases). Germline V gives CDR1 LNHDA, CDR2 SQIVND (reference sequence). The CDR3 extends over 15 amino acids. V dropped 1 base and J dropped 5 bases, with 12 bases sitting between them. CDR3 bases: TGTGCCAGTAGTATAGGGTTAGGACTGAACAATGAGCAGTTCTTC. Translating it yields CASSIGLGLNNEQFF. The full variable domain, in which reference TRBV19 and TRBJ2-1 provide the parts outside the CDR3, is DGGITQSPKYLFRKEGQNVTLSCEQNLNHDAMYWYRQDPGQGLRLIYYSQIVNDFQKGDIAEGYSVSREKKESFPLTVTSAQKNPTAFYLCASSIGLGLNNEQFFGPGTRLTVL.

This clone showed up just a few times. Here the CDR3 DNA reads TGTGCCAGCGGAAGTGGGGCGAGGTCCTATGGCTACACCTTC. Translating gives CASGSGARSYGYTF. V usage is TRBV28 and J usage is TRBJ1-2; possible D gene TRBD1, 5 bases. Trimming left V 8 bases short and J 4 bases short, with 17 bases between. Germline loops: CDR1 MDHEN, CDR2 SYDVKM. This CDR3 comprises 14 residues.

This clone came up once. The J gene is TRBJ2-3, the V gene TRBV6-1; no clear D. The V end was cut by 3 bases, the J end by 2 bases, with 6 bases between. This CDR3 is 13 amino acids long. CDR1 is MNHNS and CDR2 is SASEGT in the germline V gene. The CDR3 sequence is CASSDRFTDTQYF. In DNA, the CDR3 is TGTGCCAGCAGTGACAGGTTCACAGATACGCAGTATTTT.

This chain connects TRBV28 to TRBJ1-5; possibly TRBD1 for D (5 bases). Trimming removed 3 bases from V and 9 bases from J, with 12 bases in between. Germline-derived CDR1 and CDR2 are MDHEN and SYDVKM. The CDR3 covers 13 residues. The DNA of the CDR3 is TGTGCCAGCAGTTTCCGGGGGATGGGGCCCCAGCATTTT. Protein: CASSFRGMGPQHF.

This chain uses TRBV7-2 with TRBJ1-2; D is possibly TRBD1 (5 bases). V lost 5 bases and J lost 5, with 24 bases in between. The CDR3 has 17 residues. Germline V gene lookup returns CDR1 SGHTA and CDR2 FQGNSA. The CDR3 sequence: CASSLQMGGTRGYGYTF. The CDR3 bases are TGTGCCAGCAGCCTCCAAATGGGTGGCACCCGGGGGTATGGCTACACCTTC.

The rearrangement uses TRBV28 and TRBJ2-2, with 10 bases that match TRBD1. The ends lost 9 bases at V and 6 bases at J; junction bases unmatched: 7. This CDR3 spans 14 amino acids. Germline V gives CDR1 MDHEN, CDR2 SYDVKM. CDR3 DNA: TGTGCCAGTGGGGGACAGGGGTTGGCCGGGGAGCTGTTTTTT. This sequence encodes CASGGQGLAGELFF.

The chain carries TRBV28 and TRBJ1-2, with 11 bases fitting TRBD1. Germline trimming cut 1 base from V and 6 bases from J; bases unmatched to any gene: 4. This CDR3 has 15 residues. Germline V lookup: CDR1 MDHEN, CDR2 SYDVKM. CDR3 sequence reads: CASSLYGTGGNGYTF. CDR3 bases: TGTGCCAGCAGTTTATATGGGACAGGGGGTAATGGCTACACCTTC.

DNA for the CDR3: TGCGCCAGCAGCCAACGGGGGAATCAGCCCCAGCATTTT. This translates into CASSQRGNQPQHF. The genes are TRBV4-1 and TRBJ1-5; TRBD1 might be the D (5 bases). The CDR3 is 13 amino acids. Trimming pared 2 bases from V and 4 bases from J, leaving 6 bases between. Germline V gives CDR1 MGHRA, CDR2 YSYEKL.

The rearrangement uses TRBV10-3 and TRBJ1-3; a weak D match, TRBD1 (6 bases). This CDR3 has 14 amino acids. In germline, CDR1 is ENHRY, CDR2 SYGVKD. Trimming removed 10 bases at V and 4 bases at J, with 17 bases between. DNA of the CDR3: TGTGCCACCGAGGGGGAGGGGCAAGGAAACACCATATATTTT. It codes for CATEGEGQGNTIYF.

The chain recombines TRBV28 with TRBJ2-6; the D is unclear. Germline lookup yields CDR1 MDHEN and CDR2 SYDVKM. The CDR3 has 15 amino acids. V was clipped by 4 bases and J by 1 base, with 8 bases between them. The CDR3 protein is CASSSTKSGANVLTF. The CDR3 nucleotides are TGTGCCAGCAGTTCTACCAAATCTGGGGCCAACGTCCTGACTTTC.

The V gene is TRBV7-6, the J gene TRBJ2-1; 13 bases map to TRBD2. Germline lookup yields CDR1 SGHVS and CDR2 FNYEAQ. CDR3 length equals 15 residues. The trim removed 5 bases at V and 10 bases at J, leaving 8 bases unmatched. CDR3 amino acids: CASSQIPGLAGEQFF. DNA of the CDR3: TGTGCCAGCAGCCAAATACCGGGACTAGCGGGAGAGCAGTTCTTC.

A few counts support this clone. The rearrangement uses TRBV6-5 and TRBJ2-7; 12 bases are shared with TRBD1. Looked up from germline, CDR1 is MNHEY and CDR2 is SVGAGI. The CDR3 totals 14 residues. V was pared by 4 bases and J by 7 bases, with 5 bases of the junction left unmatched. Here the CDR3 reads CASSWDRGPGEQYV. The CDR3 DNA follows: TGTGCCAGCAGTTGGGACAGGGGGCCGGGGGAGCAGTACGTC.

The chain is built from TRBV28 and TRBJ2-5; D might be TRBD2 (5 bases). The V end lost 6 bases, the J end lost 2 bases, and 13 bases lay between the germline ends. The length of the CDR3 is 14 residues. Germline lookup yields CDR1 MDHEN and CDR2 SYDVKM. As DNA, the CDR3 is TGTGCCAGCAGCCAGACCGGGGTTCAAGAGACCCAGTACTTC. Translating gives CASSQTGVQETQYF.